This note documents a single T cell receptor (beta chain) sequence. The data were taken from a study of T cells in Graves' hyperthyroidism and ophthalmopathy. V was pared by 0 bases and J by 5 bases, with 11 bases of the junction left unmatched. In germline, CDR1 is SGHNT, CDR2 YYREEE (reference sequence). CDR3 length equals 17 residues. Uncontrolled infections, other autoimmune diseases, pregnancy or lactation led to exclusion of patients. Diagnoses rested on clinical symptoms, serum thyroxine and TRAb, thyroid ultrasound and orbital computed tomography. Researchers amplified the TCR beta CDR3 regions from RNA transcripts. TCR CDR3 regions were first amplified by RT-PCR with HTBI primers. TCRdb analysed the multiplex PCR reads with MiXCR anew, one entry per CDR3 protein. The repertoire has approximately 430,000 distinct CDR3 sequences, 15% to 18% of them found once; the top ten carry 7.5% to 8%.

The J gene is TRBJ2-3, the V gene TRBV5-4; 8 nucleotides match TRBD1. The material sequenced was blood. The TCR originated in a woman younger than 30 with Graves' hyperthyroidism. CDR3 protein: CASSLVGRGRLEDTQYF. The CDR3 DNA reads TGTGCCAGCAGCTTGGTGGGCAGGGGGCGGTTAGAAGATACGCAGTATTTT.